These T cell receptor beta chains were read from a single sample in a study of lymphopenia after photon versus proton radiotherapy. Some clones are missing from TCRdb's copy, which holds only in-frame ones; the method was immunoSEQ multiplex PCR. The table lists roughly 45,000 clones, 85% of them singletons. The specimen comprised peripheral blood, sampled from a patient treated with photon-based radiotherapy. These receptors were obtained from a man in his forties with gastric cancer. Both conserved end residues are part of each CDR3. Each record gives: J gene, V gene, CDR3 protein.

j_gene: TRBJ1-1; v_gene: TRBV2; CDR3aa: CASTLGENTEAFF
j_gene: TRBJ1-2; v_gene: TRBV30; CDR3aa: CAWSGKGAYRYTF
j_gene: TRBJ2-7; v_gene: TRBV7-9; CDR3aa: CASSLAYRGAYEQYF
j_gene: TRBJ2-1; v_gene: TRBV7-9; CDR3aa: CASSLVGNEQFF
j_gene: TRBJ2-1; v_gene: TRBV5-1; CDR3aa: CASSLVSGADNEQFF
j_gene: TRBJ2-7; v_gene: TRBV7-8; CDR3aa: CASSLGSKTYEQYF
j_gene: TRBJ1-4; v_gene: TRBV7-2; CDR3aa: CASSTGTLNEKLFF
j_gene: TRBJ2-1; v_gene: TRBV4-1; CDR3aa: CASSQDQKANNEQFF
j_gene: TRBJ2-5; v_gene: TRBV27; CDR3aa: CASSFRDRQETQYF
j_gene: TRBJ2-6; v_gene: TRBV19; CDR3aa: CASSPPSGANVLTF
j_gene: TRBJ1-1; v_gene: TRBV5-8; CDR3aa: CASSLAGAGNTEAFF